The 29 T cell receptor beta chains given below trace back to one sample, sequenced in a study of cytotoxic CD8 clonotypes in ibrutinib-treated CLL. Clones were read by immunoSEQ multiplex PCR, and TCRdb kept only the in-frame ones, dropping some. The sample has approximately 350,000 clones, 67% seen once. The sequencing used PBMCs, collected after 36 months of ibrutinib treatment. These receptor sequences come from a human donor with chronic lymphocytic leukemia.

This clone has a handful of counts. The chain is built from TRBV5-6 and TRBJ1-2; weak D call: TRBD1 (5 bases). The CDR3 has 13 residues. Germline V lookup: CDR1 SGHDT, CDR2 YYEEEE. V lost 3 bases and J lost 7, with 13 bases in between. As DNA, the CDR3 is TGTGCCAGCAGCTACGACAGAGTGTTTGGCTACACCTTC. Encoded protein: CASSYDRVFGYTF.

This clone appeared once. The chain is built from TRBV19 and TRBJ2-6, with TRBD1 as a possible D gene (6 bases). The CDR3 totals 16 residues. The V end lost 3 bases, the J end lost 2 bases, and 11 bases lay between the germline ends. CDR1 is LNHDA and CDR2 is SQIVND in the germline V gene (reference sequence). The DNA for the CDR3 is TGTGCCAGTAGTATCGGACAGCCGACTGGGGCCAACGTCCTGACTTTC. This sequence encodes CASSIGQPTGANVLTF.

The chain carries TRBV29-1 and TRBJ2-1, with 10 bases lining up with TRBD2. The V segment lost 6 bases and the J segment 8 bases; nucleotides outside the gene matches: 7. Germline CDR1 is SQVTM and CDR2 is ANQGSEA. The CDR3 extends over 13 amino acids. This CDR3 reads CSVASGSGDEQFF. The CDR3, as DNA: TGCAGCGTCGCTAGCGGGAGTGGTGATGAGCAGTTCTTC.

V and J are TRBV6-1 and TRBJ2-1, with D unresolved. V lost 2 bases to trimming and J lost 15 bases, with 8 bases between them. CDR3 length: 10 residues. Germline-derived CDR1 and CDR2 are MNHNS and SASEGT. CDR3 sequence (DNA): TGTGCCAGCAGTGAACCGGGTACGTTCTTC. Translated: CASSEPGTFF.

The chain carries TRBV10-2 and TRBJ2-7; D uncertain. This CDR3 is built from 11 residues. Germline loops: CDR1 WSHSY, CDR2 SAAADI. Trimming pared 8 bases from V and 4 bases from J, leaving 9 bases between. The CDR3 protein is CASGQIYEQYF. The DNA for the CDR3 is TGCGCCAGCGGGCAGATTTACGAGCAGTACTTC.

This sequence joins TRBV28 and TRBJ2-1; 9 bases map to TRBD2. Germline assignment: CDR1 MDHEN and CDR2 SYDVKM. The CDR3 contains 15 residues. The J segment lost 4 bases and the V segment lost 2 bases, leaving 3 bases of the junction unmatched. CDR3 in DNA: TGTGCCAGCAGTTTAGCGGGAGGGCCTTACAATGAGCAGTTCTTC. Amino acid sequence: CASSLAGGPYNEQFF.

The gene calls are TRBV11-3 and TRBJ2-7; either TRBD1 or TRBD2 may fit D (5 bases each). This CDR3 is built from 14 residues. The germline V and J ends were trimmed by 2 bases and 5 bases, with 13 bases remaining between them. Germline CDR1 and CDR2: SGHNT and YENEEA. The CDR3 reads CASSLTAGSHEQYF. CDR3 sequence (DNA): TGTGCCAGCAGCTTAACTGCAGGGAGCCACGAGCAGTACTTC.

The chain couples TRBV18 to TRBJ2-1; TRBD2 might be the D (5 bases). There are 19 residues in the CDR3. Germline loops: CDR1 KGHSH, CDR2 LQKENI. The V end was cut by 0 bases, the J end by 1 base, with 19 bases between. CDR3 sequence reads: CASSPPLGDGKGSYNEQFF. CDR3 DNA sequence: TGTGCCAGCTCACCACCCCTGGGAGACGGGAAAGGGTCCTACAATGAGCAGTTCTTC.

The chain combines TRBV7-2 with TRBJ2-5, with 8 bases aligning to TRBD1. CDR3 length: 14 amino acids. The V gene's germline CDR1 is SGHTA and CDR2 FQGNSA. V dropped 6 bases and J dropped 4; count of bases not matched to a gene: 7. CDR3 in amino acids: CASSGRTGPETQYF. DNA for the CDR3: TGTGCCAGCAGTGGAAGGACAGGGCCAGAGACCCAGTACTTC.

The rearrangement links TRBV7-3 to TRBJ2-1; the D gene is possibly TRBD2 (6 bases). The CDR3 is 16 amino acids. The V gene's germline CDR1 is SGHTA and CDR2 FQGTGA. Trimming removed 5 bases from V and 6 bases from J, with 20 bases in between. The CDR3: CASSPRRGWFGNEQFF. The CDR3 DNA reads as TGTGCCAGCAGCCCAAGACGGGGGTGGTTTGGCAATGAGCAGTTCTTC.

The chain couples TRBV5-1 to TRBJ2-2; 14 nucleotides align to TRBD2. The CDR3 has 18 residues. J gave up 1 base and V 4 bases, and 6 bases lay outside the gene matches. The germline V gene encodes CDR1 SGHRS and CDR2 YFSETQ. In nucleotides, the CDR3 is TGCGCCAGCAGCCTCCGGACTAGCGGGGGGTTGAACACCGGGGAGCTGTTTTTT. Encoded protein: CASSLRTSGGLNTGELFF.

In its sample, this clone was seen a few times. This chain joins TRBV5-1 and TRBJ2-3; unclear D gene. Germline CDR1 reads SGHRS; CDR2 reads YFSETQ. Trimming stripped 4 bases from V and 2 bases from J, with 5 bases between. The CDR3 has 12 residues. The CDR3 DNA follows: TGCGCCAGCAGCCCGACCACAGATACGCAGTATTTT. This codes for CASSPTTDTQYF.

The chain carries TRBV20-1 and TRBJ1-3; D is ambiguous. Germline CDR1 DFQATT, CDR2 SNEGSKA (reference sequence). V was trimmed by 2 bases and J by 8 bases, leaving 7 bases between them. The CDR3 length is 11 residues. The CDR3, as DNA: TGCAGTGCTAGAAAAGTGGACACCATATATTTT. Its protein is CSARKVDTIYF.

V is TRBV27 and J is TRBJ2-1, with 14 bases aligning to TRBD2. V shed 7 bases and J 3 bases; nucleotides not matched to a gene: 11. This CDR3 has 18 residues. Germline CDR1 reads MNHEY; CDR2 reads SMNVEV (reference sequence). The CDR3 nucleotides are TGTGCCAGCATTGGACTAGCGGGAGGTACCAAATTCTACAATGAGCAGTTCTTC. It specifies CASIGLAGGTKFYNEQFF.

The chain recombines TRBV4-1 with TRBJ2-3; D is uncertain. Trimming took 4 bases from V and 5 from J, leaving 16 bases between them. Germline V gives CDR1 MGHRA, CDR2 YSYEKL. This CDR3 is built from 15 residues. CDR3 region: CASSPGLGYRDTQYF. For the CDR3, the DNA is TGCGCCAGCAGCCCTGGGTTGGGGTATAGAGATACGCAGTATTTT.

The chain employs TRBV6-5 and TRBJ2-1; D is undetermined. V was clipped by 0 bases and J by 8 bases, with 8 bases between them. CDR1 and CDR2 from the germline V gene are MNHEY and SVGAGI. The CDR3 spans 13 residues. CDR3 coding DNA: TGTGCCAGCAGTTACTCGACGGCGGATGAGCAGTTCTTC. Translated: CASSYSTADEQFF.

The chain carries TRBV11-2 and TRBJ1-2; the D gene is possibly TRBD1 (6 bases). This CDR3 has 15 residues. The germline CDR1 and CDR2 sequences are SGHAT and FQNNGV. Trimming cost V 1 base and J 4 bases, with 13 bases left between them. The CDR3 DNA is TGTGCCAGCAGCTTAGCCGCCCGGACAGTCTATGGCTACACCTTC. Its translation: CASSLAARTVYGYTF.

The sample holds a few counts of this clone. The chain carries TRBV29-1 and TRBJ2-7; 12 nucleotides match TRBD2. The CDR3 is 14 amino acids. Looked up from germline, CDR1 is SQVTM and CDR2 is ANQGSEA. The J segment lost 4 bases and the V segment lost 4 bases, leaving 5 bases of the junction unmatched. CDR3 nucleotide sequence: TGCAGCGTTGGCCGACTAGCGGGAGTGTACGAGCAGTACTTC. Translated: CSVGRLAGVYEQYF.

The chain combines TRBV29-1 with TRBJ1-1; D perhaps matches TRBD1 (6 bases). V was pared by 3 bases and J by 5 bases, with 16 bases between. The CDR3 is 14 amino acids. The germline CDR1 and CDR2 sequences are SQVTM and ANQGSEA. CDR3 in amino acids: CSVETPQGRTEAFF. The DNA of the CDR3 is TGCAGCGTTGAGACCCCCCAGGGGCGGACTGAAGCTTTCTTT.

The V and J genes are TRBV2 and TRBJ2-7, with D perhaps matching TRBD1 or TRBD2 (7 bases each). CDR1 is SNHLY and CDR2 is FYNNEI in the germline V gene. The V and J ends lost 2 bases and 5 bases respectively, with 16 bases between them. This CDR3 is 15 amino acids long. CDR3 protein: CASSERQGGVDEQYF. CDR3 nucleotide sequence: TGTGCCAGCAGTGAACGACAGGGAGGGGTAGACGAGCAGTACTTC.

As DNA, the CDR3 is TGTGCCAGCAGCAAACGGTTCTGTTGTATTAACTATGGCTACACCTTC. This codes for CASSKRFCCINYGYTF. V gene TRBV21-1 combines with J gene TRBJ1-2. TRBV21-1 is tagged as a pseudogene. The CDR3 has 16 residues.

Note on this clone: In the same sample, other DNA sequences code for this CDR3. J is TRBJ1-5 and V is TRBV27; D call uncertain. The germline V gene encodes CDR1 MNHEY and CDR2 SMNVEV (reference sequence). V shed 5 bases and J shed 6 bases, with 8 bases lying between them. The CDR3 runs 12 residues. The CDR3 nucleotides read TGTGCCAGCAGTACGGGTGGTCAGCCCCAGCATTTT. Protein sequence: CASSTGGQPQHF.

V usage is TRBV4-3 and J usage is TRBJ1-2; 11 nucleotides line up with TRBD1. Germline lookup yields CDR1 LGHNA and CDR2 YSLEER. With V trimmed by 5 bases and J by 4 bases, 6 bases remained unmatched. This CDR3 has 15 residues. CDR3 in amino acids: CASSTGTGGFYGYTF. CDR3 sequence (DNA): TGCGCCAGCAGCACCGGGACAGGGGGTTTCTATGGCTACACCTTC.

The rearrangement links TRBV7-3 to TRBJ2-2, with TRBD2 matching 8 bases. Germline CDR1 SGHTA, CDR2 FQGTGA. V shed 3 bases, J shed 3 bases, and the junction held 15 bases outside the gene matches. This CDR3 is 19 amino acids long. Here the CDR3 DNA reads TGTGCCAGCAGCTTCCGCCCGAAAACTAGCGGAGGGGACACCGGGGAGCTGTTTTTT. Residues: CASSFRPKTSGGDTGELFF. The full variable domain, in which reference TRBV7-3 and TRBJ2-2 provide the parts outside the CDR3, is GAGVSQTPSNKVTEKGKYVELRCDPISGHTALYWYRQSLGQGPEFLIYFQGTGAADDSGLPNDRFFAVRPEGSVSTLKIQRTERGDSAVYLCASSFRPKTSGGDTGELFFGEGSRLTVL.

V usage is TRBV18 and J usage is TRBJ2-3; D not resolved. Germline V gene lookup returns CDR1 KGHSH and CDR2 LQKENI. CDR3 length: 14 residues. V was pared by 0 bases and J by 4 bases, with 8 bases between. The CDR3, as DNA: TGTGCCAGCTCACCACCGGCTGCGTCAGATACGCAGTATTTT. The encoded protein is CASSPPAASDTQYF.

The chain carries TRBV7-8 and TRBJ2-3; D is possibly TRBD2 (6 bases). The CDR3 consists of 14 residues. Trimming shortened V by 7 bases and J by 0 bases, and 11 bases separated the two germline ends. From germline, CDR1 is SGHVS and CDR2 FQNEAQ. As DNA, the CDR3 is TGTGCCAGCACCACCGGGGGTAGCACAGATACGCAGTATTTT. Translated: CASTTGGSTDTQYF.

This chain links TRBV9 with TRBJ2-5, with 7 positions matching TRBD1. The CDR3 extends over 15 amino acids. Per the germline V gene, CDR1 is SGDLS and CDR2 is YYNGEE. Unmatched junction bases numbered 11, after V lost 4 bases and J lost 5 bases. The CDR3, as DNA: TGTGCCAGCAGCTCCGACACAGGGGTGGGGGAGACCCAGTACTTC. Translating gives CASSSDTGVGETQYF. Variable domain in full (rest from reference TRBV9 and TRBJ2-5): DSGVTQTPKHLITATGQRVTLRCSPRSGDLSVYWYQQSLDQGLQFLIQYYNGEERAKGNILERFSAQQFPDLHSELNLSSLELGDSALYFCASSSDTGVGETQYFGPGTRLLVL.

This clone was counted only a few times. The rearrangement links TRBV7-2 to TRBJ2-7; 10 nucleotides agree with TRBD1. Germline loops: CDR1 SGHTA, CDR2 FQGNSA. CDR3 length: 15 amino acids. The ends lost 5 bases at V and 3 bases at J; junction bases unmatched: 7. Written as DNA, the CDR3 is TGTGCCAGCAGCCCTAGGGACAGGGGATACTACGAGCAGTACTTC. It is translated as CASSPRDRGYYEQYF.

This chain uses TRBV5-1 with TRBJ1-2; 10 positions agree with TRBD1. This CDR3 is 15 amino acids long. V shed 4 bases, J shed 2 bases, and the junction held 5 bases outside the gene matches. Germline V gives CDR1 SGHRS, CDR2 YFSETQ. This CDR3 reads CASSPGQGPNYGYTF. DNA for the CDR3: TGCGCCAGCAGCCCGGGACAGGGGCCCAACTATGGCTACACCTTC. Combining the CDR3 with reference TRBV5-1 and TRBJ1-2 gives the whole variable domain KAGVTQTPRYLIKTRGQQVTLSCSPISGHRSVSWYQQTPGQGLQFLFEYFSETQRNKGNFPGRFSGRQFSNSRSEMNVSTLELGDSALYLCASSPGQGPNYGYTFGSGTRLTVV.